These 6 T cell receptor beta chains were sequenced from one sample in a study of blood T cell repertoires in COVID-19. Profiled with immunoSEQ multiplex PCR; TCRdb holds only in-frame clones, not every one. The table lists 200,000 to 250,000 clones, 86% of them singletons. The sequenced material came from peripheral blood. Receptors originate from a woman of 80 years or more with COVID-19, enrolled during active disease.

The V gene is TRBV6-2 or TRBV6-3, the J gene TRBJ2-3; 13 bases align to TRBD2. V gave up 6 bases and J gave up 8 bases; unmatched junction bases: 17. CDR1 is MNHEY and CDR2 is SVGEGT in the germline V gene. The CDR3 is 18 residues long. The CDR3 nucleotides are TGTGCCAGCAGCTCTCGATCGGGGACTAGCGGGGCTGCCGGTACGCAGTATTTT. It encodes CASSSRSGTSGAAGTQYF.

The rearrangement uses TRBV5-6 and TRBJ1-2, with TRBD1 matching 8 bases. CDR3 length: 15 amino acids. The V gene end was trimmed by 3 bases and the J gene end by 3 bases; junction bases not matched to a gene: 7. Germline CDR1 reads SGHDT; CDR2 reads YYEEEE. The DNA for the CDR3 is TGTGCCAGCAGCTCCTACGGGACAGGTTACTATGGCTACACCTTC. Amino acids: CASSSYGTGYYGYTF. Complete variable domain (other parts from reference TRBV5-6 and TRBJ1-2): DAGVTQSPTHLIKTRGQQVTLRCSPKSGHDTVSWYQQALGQGPQFIFQYYEEEERQRGNFPDRFSGHQFPNYSSELNVNALLLGDSALYLCASSSYGTGYYGYTFGSGTRLTVV.

The gene calls are TRBV5-6 and TRBJ1-2; possible D gene TRBD1, 5 bases. CDR3 length: 15 amino acids. The V end lost 4 bases, the J end lost 3 bases, and 16 bases lay between the germline ends. The germline gives CDR1 SGHDT, CDR2 YYEEEE. In nucleotides, the CDR3 is TGTGCCAGCAGCCGCACCCCCCAGGGTGACTATGGCTACACCTTC. It specifies CASSRTPQGDYGYTF.

The V and J genes are TRBV29-1 and TRBJ2-1; possibly TRBD1 or TRBD2 for D (5 bases each). The length of the CDR3 is 11 residues. In germline, CDR1 is SQVTM, CDR2 ANQGSEA. Trimming stripped 7 bases from V and 3 bases from J, with 7 bases between. CDR3 sequence reads: CSGGYYNEQFF. CDR3 in DNA: TGCAGCGGGGGGTACTACAATGAGCAGTTCTTC.

The chain is built from TRBV18 and TRBJ2-3; TRBD2 aligns across 9 bases. V was pared by 5 bases and J by 2 bases, with 2 bases of the junction left unmatched. This CDR3 is built from 14 residues. Germline CDR1 KGHSH, CDR2 LQKENI. As DNA, the CDR3 is TGTGCCAGCTCATTAGCGGGGGCCACAGATACGCAGTATTTT. This sequence encodes CASSLAGATDTQYF. Filled out from reference TRBV18 and TRBJ2-3, the complete variable domain reads NAGVMQNPRHLVRRRGQEARLRCSPMKGHSHVYWYRQLPEEGLKFMVYLQKENIIDESGMPKERFSAEFPKEGPSILRIQQVVRGDSAAYFCASSLAGATDTQYFGPGTRLTVL.

The V call is TRBV6-5, the J call TRBJ1-4, with 7 bases that match TRBD1. The trim removed 4 bases at V and 8 bases at J, leaving 7 bases unmatched. The CDR3 is made up of 14 amino acids. Germline values: CDR1 MNHEY, CDR2 SVGAGI. The CDR3 loop is CASSLTGFQEKLFF. For the CDR3, the DNA is TGTGCCAGCAGTTTGACAGGGTTCCAAGAAAAACTGTTTTTT.